The T cell receptor (beta chain) described here comes from a study of blood T cell repertoires in COVID-19. Study-wide context: COVID-19 samples, acute and convalescent, were from the United States, Italy and Spain. T cells, B-cell-depleted T cells, or PBMCs supplied cDNA or gDNA.

Per the authors' pipeline: Reference gene primers were amplified, and this amplification served to estimate nucleated cell counts. Generated by immunoSEQ multiplex PCR, the TCRdb table keeps only in-frame clones and is missing some. V, J and clone size reflect that table, while D and trimming were determined from the DNA. This sample has approximately 200,000 clones, with 86% found just once. The CDR3 covers 16 residues. With V trimmed by 3 bases and J by 3 bases, 8 bases remained unmatched. Per germline, CDR1 SGHRS and CDR2 YFSETQ. This clone was seen a handful of times. Sequenced input: peripheral blood. The chain uses TRBV5-1 and TRBJ2-3; TRBD1 agrees at 9 bases. The sequence was obtained from a woman in her twenties or thirties with active or convalescent COVID-19. CDR3: CASSSRQGEGTDTQYF. CDR3 in DNA: TGCGCCAGCAGCTCACGACAGGGGGAAGGAACAGATACGCAGTATTTT. The entire variable domain, with the rest obtained from reference TRBV5-1 and TRBJ2-3, is as follows: KAGVTQTPRYLIKTRGQQVTLSCSPISGHRSVSWYQQTPGQGLQFLFEYFSETQRNKGNFPGRFSGRQFSNSRSEMNVSTLELGDSALYLCASSSRQGEGTDTQYFGPGTRLTVL.